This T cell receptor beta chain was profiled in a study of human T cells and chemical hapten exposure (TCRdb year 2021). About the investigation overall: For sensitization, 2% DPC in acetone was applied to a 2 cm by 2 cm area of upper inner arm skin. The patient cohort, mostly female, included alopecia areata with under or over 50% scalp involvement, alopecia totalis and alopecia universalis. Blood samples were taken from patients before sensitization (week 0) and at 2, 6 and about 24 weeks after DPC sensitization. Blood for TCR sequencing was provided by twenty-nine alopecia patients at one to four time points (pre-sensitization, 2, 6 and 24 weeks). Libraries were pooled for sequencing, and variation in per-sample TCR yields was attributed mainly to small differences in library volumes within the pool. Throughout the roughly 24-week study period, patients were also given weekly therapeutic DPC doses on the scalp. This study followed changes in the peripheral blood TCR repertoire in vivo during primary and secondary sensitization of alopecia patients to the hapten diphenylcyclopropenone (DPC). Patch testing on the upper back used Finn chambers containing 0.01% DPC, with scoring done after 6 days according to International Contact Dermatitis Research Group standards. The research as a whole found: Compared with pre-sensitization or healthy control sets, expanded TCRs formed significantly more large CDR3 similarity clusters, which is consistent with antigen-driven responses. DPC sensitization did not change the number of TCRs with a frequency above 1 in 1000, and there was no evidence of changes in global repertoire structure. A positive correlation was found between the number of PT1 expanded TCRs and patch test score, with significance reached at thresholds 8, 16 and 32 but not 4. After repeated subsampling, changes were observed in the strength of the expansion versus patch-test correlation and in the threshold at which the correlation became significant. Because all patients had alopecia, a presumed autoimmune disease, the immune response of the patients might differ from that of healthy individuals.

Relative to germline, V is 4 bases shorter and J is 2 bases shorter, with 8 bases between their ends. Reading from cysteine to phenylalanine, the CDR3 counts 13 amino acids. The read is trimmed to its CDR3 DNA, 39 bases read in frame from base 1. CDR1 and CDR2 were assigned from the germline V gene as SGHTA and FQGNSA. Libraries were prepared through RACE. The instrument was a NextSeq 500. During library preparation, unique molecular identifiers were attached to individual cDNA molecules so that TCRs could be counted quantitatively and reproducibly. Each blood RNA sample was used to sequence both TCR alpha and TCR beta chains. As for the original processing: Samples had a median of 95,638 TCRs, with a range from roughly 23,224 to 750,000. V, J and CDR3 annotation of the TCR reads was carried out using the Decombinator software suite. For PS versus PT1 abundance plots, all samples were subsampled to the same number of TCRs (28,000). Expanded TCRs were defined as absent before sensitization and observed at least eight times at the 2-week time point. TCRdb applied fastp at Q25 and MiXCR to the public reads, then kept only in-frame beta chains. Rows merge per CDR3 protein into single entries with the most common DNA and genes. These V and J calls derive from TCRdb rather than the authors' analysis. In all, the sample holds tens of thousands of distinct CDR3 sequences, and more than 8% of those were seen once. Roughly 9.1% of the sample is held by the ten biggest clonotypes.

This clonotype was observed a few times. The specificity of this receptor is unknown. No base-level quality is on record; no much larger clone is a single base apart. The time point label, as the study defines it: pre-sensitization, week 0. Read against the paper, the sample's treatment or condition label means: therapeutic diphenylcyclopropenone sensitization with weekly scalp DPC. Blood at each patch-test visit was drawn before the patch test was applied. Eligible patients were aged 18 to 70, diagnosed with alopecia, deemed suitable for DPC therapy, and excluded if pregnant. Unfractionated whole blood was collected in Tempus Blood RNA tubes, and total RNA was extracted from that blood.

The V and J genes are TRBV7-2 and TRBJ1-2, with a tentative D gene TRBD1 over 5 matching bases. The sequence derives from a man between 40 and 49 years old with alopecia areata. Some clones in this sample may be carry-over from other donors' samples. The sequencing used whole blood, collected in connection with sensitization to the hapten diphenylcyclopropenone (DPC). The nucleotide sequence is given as TGTGCCAGCAGCTCCCGGACAAACTATGGCTACACCTTC. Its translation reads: CASSSRTNYGYTF.